Shown below are 29 T cell receptor beta chains from a single sample sequenced in a study of blood T cell repertoires in COVID-19. Some clones are missing from TCRdb's copy, which holds only in-frame ones; the method was immunoSEQ multiplex PCR. This table holds 150,000 to 200,000 clones, 86% found once. The sequencing input was peripheral blood. The receptors derive from a man aged 18 to 30 with acute or convalescent COVID-19.

The CDR3 spells CASSSGALGGNYGYTF. As DNA, the CDR3 is TGCGCCAGCAGTTCGGGGGCCCTCGGGGGGAACTATGGCTACACCTTC. The chain has TRBV5-1 and TRBJ1-2; perhaps TRBD1 as D (6 bases). There are 16 residues in the CDR3. V dropped 5 bases and J dropped 2 bases, with 19 bases sitting between them. Per the germline V gene, CDR1 is SGHRS and CDR2 is YFSETQ.

The gene calls are TRBV2 and TRBJ2-1; TRBD2 matches 9 bases. Looked up from germline, CDR1 is SNHLY and CDR2 is FYNNEI. The ends lost 2 bases at V and 3 bases at J; junction bases unmatched: 2. This CDR3 comprises 15 residues. The CDR3 here is CASSERRGGYNEQFF. CDR3 sequence (DNA): TGTGCCAGCAGTGAACGGCGGGGGGGCTACAATGAGCAGTTCTTC.

This chain connects TRBV7-9 to TRBJ1-3, with D hard to call. Germline V lookup: CDR1 SEHNR, CDR2 FQNEAQ (reference sequence). The CDR3 has 15 amino acids. The V and J ends lost 1 base and 0 bases respectively, with 7 bases between them. The CDR3 here is CASSLERASGNTIYF. The CDR3 nucleotides are TGTGCCAGCAGCTTAGAGAGGGCCTCTGGAAACACCATATATTTT.

The V and J genes are TRBV5-4 and TRBJ1-2; 7 bases line up with TRBD1. The length of the CDR3 is 15 residues. Germline loops: CDR1 SGHNT, CDR2 YYREEE (reference sequence). With V trimmed by 2 bases and J by 2 bases, 6 bases remained unmatched. The CDR3: CASSLDRRGNYGYTF. The CDR3 DNA reads as TGTGCCAGCAGCTTAGATCGCAGGGGGAACTATGGCTACACCTTC.

This sequence joins TRBV9 and TRBJ1-1; TRBD1 might be the D (5 bases). The V and J ends lost 0 bases and 5 bases respectively, with 11 bases between them. Looked up from germline, CDR1 is SGDLS and CDR2 is YYNGEE. There are 14 residues in the CDR3. Here the CDR3 DNA reads TGTGCCAGCAGCGTAGCGCAGGGTGAAACTGAAGCTTTCTTT. This sequence encodes CASSVAQGETEAFF.

The rearrangement links TRBV12-3 or TRBV12-4 to TRBJ2-5; D gene uncertain. CDR3 size: 13 residues. V lost 6 bases and J 1 base, leaving 9 bases between the germline ends. As DNA, the CDR3 is TGTGCCAGCAGGTCCCCCAGCCAAGAGACCCAGTACTTC. This sequence encodes CASRSPSQETQYF.

The chain joins TRBV5-1 to TRBJ1-2; the D is unclear. The CDR3 is 13 residues long. V lost 0 bases, J lost 1 base, and 4 bases lay in between. From germline, CDR1 is SGHRS and CDR2 YFSETQ. The CDR3: CASSLGLNYGYTF. The DNA of the CDR3 is TGCGCCAGCAGCTTGGGACTTAACTATGGCTACACCTTC.

This chain links TRBV3-1 (or the pseudogene TRBV3-2) with TRBJ2-4; D remains ambiguous. Trimming pared 0 bases from V and 0 bases from J, leaving 9 bases between. Germline values: CDR1 LGHDT, CDR2 YNNKEL (reference sequence). The CDR3 is 16 residues long. The CDR3 region is CASSQDSLLAKNIQYF. The CDR3 region has the DNA TGTGCCAGCAGCCAAGATTCCCTACTAGCCAAAAACATTCAGTACTTC.

This clone was observed a single time. V is TRBV9 and J is TRBJ2-7, with D perhaps TRBD2 (7 bases). The CDR3 has 15 amino acids. Germline lookup yields CDR1 SGDLS and CDR2 YYNGEE. Trimming shortened V by 0 bases and J by 2 bases, and 12 bases separated the two germline ends. CDR3 in amino acids: CASSVEYGGPYEQYF. The CDR3 coding sequence is TGTGCCAGCAGCGTAGAGTACGGGGGGCCCTACGAGCAGTACTTC.

This clone came up a few times. The chain joins TRBV27 to TRBJ2-2; D uncertain. The CDR3 loop spans 15 amino acids. Germline V lookup: CDR1 MNHEY, CDR2 SMNVEV (reference sequence). Between the trimmed V and J ends, which lost 0 bases and 0 bases, there was a span of 5 bases. CDR3 nucleotides: TGTGCCAGCAGTTTATCCACGGCGAACACCGGGGAGCTGTTTTTT. Protein: CASSLSTANTGELFF.

This chain connects TRBV2 to TRBJ2-7, with 9 bases aligning to TRBD2. Germline V gives CDR1 SNHLY, CDR2 FYNNEI. CDR3 length: 15 residues. V lost 4 bases and J lost 2; bases outside the gene matches: 6. The CDR3 sequence: CASSVGAGGAYEQYF. CDR3 nucleotides: TGTGCCAGCAGTGTTGGCGCGGGGGGGGCCTACGAGCAGTACTTC.

This chain uses TRBV5-1 with TRBJ1-1, with unresolved D. The CDR3 totals 16 residues. V lost 0 bases and J lost 2, with 14 bases in between. Germline-derived CDR1 and CDR2 are SGHRS and YFSETQ. CDR3 sequence (DNA): TGCGCCAGCAGCTTGGCAGCGGGTTTGACAAACACTGAAGCTTTCTTT. Amino acid sequence: CASSLAAGLTNTEAFF.

The rearrangement uses TRBV18 and TRBJ2-5; 10 bases agree with TRBD1. J gave up 4 bases and V 5 bases, and 7 bases lay outside the gene matches. The CDR3 sequence is 15 residues long. CDR1 and CDR2 (germline): KGHSH, LQKENI. CDR3 nucleotides: TGTGCCAGCTCATCGGGACAGGGGCGATTAGAGACCCAGTACTTC. Translation gives CASSSGQGRLETQYF.

The rearrangement joins TRBV5-4 to TRBJ1-6; D not resolved. V was clipped by 3 bases and J by 4 bases, with 11 bases between them. This CDR3 spans 15 amino acids. Germline CDR1 reads SGHNT; CDR2 reads YYREEE (reference sequence). For the CDR3, the DNA is TGTGCCAGCAGCTCGAACCAGGTGTATAATTCACCCCTCCACTTT. It specifies CASSSNQVYNSPLHF.

This chain connects TRBV19 to TRBJ1-1, with D possibly TRBD1 on 6 matching bases. The germline V and J ends were trimmed by 6 bases and 4 bases, with 15 bases remaining between them. From germline, CDR1 is LNHDA and CDR2 SQIVND (reference sequence). This CDR3 comprises 14 residues. CDR3 sequence: CASRTGGGSTEAFF. DNA for the CDR3: TGTGCCAGTAGGACAGGAGGAGGATCCACTGAAGCTTTCTTT.

The chain is built from TRBV30 and TRBJ1-6, with 8 bases that match TRBD1. The CDR3 totals 15 residues. J gave up 7 bases and V 4 bases, and 9 bases lay outside the gene matches. Germline V gives CDR1 GTSNPN, CDR2 SVGIG (reference sequence). In nucleotides, the CDR3 is TGTGCCTGGACAGGACAGGGCATTGTGAATTCACCCCTCCACTTT. Protein sequence: CAWTGQGIVNSPLHF.

V gene TRBV7-8 combines with J gene TRBJ1-2, with a tentative D call TRBD1 (6 bases). Per germline, CDR1 SGHVS and CDR2 FQNEAQ. CDR3 length equals 13 residues. Trimming stripped 5 bases from V and 7 bases from J, with 14 bases between. The CDR3 coding sequence is TGTGCCAGCAGCCTAACAGGGTTCAGTGGCTACACCTTC. It yields the protein CASSLTGFSGYTF.

This chain links TRBV10-3 with TRBJ2-1, with 7 bases that match TRBD1. CDR1 is ENHRY and CDR2 is SYGVKD in the germline V gene. This CDR3 is built from 14 residues. V shed 7 bases and J 6 bases; nucleotides not matched to a gene: 9. The DNA for the CDR3 is TGTGCCATCAACCCGACAGGGCCGGTCAATGAGCAGTTCTTC. Translating gives CAINPTGPVNEQFF.

The V call is TRBV4-1, the J call TRBJ1-1; D call uncertain. The CDR3 runs 14 residues. Germline V gene data show CDR1 as MGHRA and CDR2 as YSYEKL. Trimming pared 1 base from V and 0 bases from J, leaving 6 bases between. This CDR3 reads CASSQGRLNTEAFF. The CDR3 DNA reads as TGCGCCAGCAGCCAAGGGCGGTTGAACACTGAAGCTTTCTTT.

The chain combines TRBV27 with TRBJ1-6; D gene unclear. Germline assignment: CDR1 MNHEY and CDR2 SMNVEV (reference sequence). Trimming removed 1 base at V and 7 bases at J, with 8 bases between. The CDR3 loop spans 14 amino acids. CDR3: CASSLFGGNSPLHF. In DNA form, the CDR3 reads TGTGCCAGCAGTTTATTCGGCGGGAATTCACCCCTCCACTTT.

V gene TRBV29-1 combines with J gene TRBJ1-1; 9 positions agree with TRBD1. The CDR3 covers 12 residues. V was clipped by 7 bases and J by 4 bases; unmatched bases: 4. Looked up from germline, CDR1 is SQVTM and CDR2 is ANQGSEA. The CDR3 DNA reads TGCAGCGCAGGGACAGGGAGCACTGAAGCTTTCTTT. It is translated as CSAGTGSTEAFF.

The genes are TRBV3-1 (or the pseudogene TRBV3-2) and TRBJ2-5, with D perhaps TRBD2 (5 bases). Germline-derived CDR1 and CDR2 are LGHDT and YNNKEL (reference sequence). The CDR3 extends over 11 amino acids. With 7 bases removed from V and 5 bases from J, the gap between germline ends came to 8 bases. The CDR3 DNA reads as TGTGCCAGCAAGGAGGCGGAGACCCAGTACTTC. Amino acid sequence: CASKEAETQYF.

V usage is TRBV5-4 and J usage is TRBJ2-2; D perhaps matches TRBD2 (6 bases). V lost 3 bases, J lost 5 bases, and 14 bases lay in between. CDR1 and CDR2 (germline): SGHNT, YYREEE (reference sequence). The CDR3 is 15 amino acids. CDR3 loop: CASSSGVTRTGELFF. CDR3 coding DNA: TGTGCCAGCAGCTCGGGGGTCACGAGGACCGGGGAGCTGTTTTTT.

V and J are TRBV7-3 and TRBJ2-3, with 7 bases aligning to TRBD1. The CDR3 length is 13 residues. The V segment lost 6 bases and the J segment 4 bases; nucleotides outside the gene matches: 4. Germline CDR1 is SGHTA and CDR2 is FQGTGA. The CDR3 is CASSWGQSDTQYF. As DNA, the CDR3 is TGTGCCAGCAGTTGGGGACAGTCAGATACGCAGTATTTT.

The chain carries TRBV25-1 and TRBJ2-7, with 7 bases fitting TRBD2. CDR3 length: 15 amino acids. The germline V gene encodes CDR1 MGHDK and CDR2 SYGVNS. Trimming at V came to 0 bases and at J to 6 bases, leaving 8 bases not matched to a gene. CDR3: CASSEYSGRFGEQYF. The CDR3 nucleotides are TGTGCCAGCAGTGAATATAGCGGGCGTTTTGGCGAGCAGTACTTC.

The chain is built from TRBV11-2 and TRBJ1-1; D not certain. The CDR3 has 13 residues. The germline V gene encodes CDR1 SGHAT and CDR2 FQNNGV. V was cut by 1 base and J by 4 bases, with 7 bases left in between. CDR3 loop: CASSLGTATEAFF. The DNA for the CDR3 is TGTGCCAGCAGCTTAGGAACAGCCACTGAAGCTTTCTTT.

The J gene is TRBJ2-5, the V gene TRBV30; maybe TRBD1 (5 bases). There are 14 residues in the CDR3. The V and J ends lost 2 bases and 5 bases respectively, with 15 bases between them. Looked up from germline, CDR1 is GTSNPN and CDR2 is SVGIG (reference sequence). DNA for the CDR3: TGTGCCTGGAGTACGATTAGGGGCTCGGAGACCCAGTACTTC. Its translation: CAWSTIRGSETQYF.

This chain uses TRBV11-2 with TRBJ2-1, with 15 bases matching TRBD2. The germline gives CDR1 SGHAT, CDR2 FQNNGV. This CDR3 has 17 amino acids. Trimming took 5 bases from V and 2 from J; bases not matched to a gene: 4. The CDR3 region has the DNA TGTGCCAGCAGCACCGGACTAGCGGGGGGGCCCTACAATGAGCAGTTCTTC. Amino acids: CASSTGLAGGPYNEQFF.

V is TRBV9 and J is TRBJ2-1; TRBD2 agrees at 9 bases. CDR1 and CDR2 from the germline V gene are SGDLS and YYNGEE. The ends lost 3 bases at V and 8 bases at J; junction bases unmatched: 9. The CDR3 consists of 15 residues. CDR3 sequence: CASSDGGGGRDEQFF. CDR3 nucleotide sequence: TGTGCCAGCAGCGATGGCGGGGGGGGACGGGATGAGCAGTTCTTC.